The 24 T cell receptor beta chains in this list originate from one sample, sequenced in a study of vaccination and CD4 T cells after COVID-19. Sequencing of DNA taken from cultured CD4+ T cells relied on the Oncomine TCR Beta short-read assay. MiXCR, run by TCRdb on the PCR reads, gives a single entry per CDR3 protein. In the table there are approximately 20,000 distinct CDR3 sequences, approximately 33% of which are singletons. Treatment: roughly 10-day PBMC culture with coronavirus spike peptide pools or control peptides (ViraFEST assay). These receptors have no identified antigens. The specimen was cultured CD4+ T cells from blood. The receptors derive from a human donor with COVID-19.

Points on this clonotype: Sequence at one end of the junction differs from germline and may be a read error. The chain combines TRBV7-2 with TRBJ2-3, with a possible D match to TRBD2 (5 bases). Germline V gene lookup returns CDR1 SGHTA and CDR2 FQGNSA. The CDR3 totals 11 residues. The CDR3 is CASRYSVNLDF. CDR3 sequence (DNA): TGTGCCAGCAGATATAGCGTGAACCTCGATTTT.

This clonotype showed up just a few times. The chain uses TRBV12-3 or TRBV12-4 and TRBJ1-5; 7 bases agree with TRBD1. The CDR3 runs 15 residues. Germline trimming cut 2 bases from V and 4 bases from J; bases unmatched to any gene: 5. The CDR3 region is CASSLLGQLNQPQHF. The CDR3 coding sequence is TGTGCCAGCAGTTTACTGGGACAGCTAAATCAGCCCCAGCATTTT.

The V call is TRBV12-3 or TRBV12-4, the J call TRBJ1-2; D perhaps matches TRBD1 (5 bases). V was trimmed by 1 base and J by 4 bases, leaving 10 bases between them. The CDR3 has 14 amino acids. The CDR3 DNA reads as TGTGCCAGCAGTTTAGATGCAGGGATCTATGGCTACACCTTC. Translating it yields CASSLDAGIYGYTF.

This clonotype was seen more than once but under ten times. The chain couples TRBV5-1 to TRBJ2-7; maybe TRBD2 (5 bases). The V gene's germline CDR1 is SGHRS and CDR2 YFSETQ. CDR3 length: 14 residues. V lost 6 bases to trimming and J lost 4 bases, with 17 bases between them. In DNA, the CDR3 is TGCGCCAGCAAACTAGGGCCTCCCCCTTACGAGCAGTACTTC. It specifies CASKLGPPPYEQYF. Full variable domain (remainder filled in from reference TRBV5-1 and TRBJ2-7): KAGVTQTPRYLIKTRGQQVTLSCSPISGHRSVSWYQQTPGQGLQFLFEYFSETQRNKGNFPGRFSGRQFSNSRSEMNVSTLELGDSALYLCASKLGPPPYEQYFGPGTRLTVT.

The chain links TRBV7-9 to TRBJ2-7, with TRBD2 matching over 7 bases. This CDR3 is 14 amino acids long. In germline, CDR1 is SEHNR, CDR2 FQNEAQ (reference sequence). V lost 8 bases, J lost 6 bases, and 13 bases stayed unmatched. This CDR3 is CASGNGGDWGEQYF. The DNA for the CDR3 is TGTGCCAGCGGAAATGGGGGGGATTGGGGCGAGCAGTACTTC.

This clonotype was recorded only once. V gene TRBV28 combines with J gene TRBJ1-1; D is unresolved. V lost 2 bases and J lost 4, with 14 bases in between. Germline assignment: CDR1 MDHEN and CDR2 SYDVKM. The CDR3 is made up of 15 amino acids. CDR3: CASSLATLGGTEAFF. Here the CDR3 DNA reads TGTGCCAGCAGTTTAGCGACCCTTGGTGGCACTGAAGCTTTCTTT.

In its sample, this clonotype was seen a few times. The chain links TRBV18 to TRBJ1-5; 8 bases agree with TRBD1. CDR3 length: 14 residues. Per the germline V gene, CDR1 is KGHSH and CDR2 is LQKENI. The ends lost 6 bases at V and 6 bases at J; junction bases unmatched: 7. The CDR3 nucleotides are TGTGCCAGCTCTCTGGACAGGGTCGGTCAGCCCCAGCATTTT. It yields the protein CASSLDRVGQPQHF.

This sequence joins TRBV30 and TRBJ2-3; a weak D match, TRBD2 (5 bases). Germline CDR1 reads GTSNPN; CDR2 reads SVGIG (reference sequence). Deletions cut 3 bases from V and 6 bases from J, with 16 bases between. This CDR3 contains 14 residues. CDR3 protein: CAWREVRRMDTQYF. The CDR3 DNA reads TGTGCCTGGAGGGAGGTAAGACGCATGGATACGCAGTATTTT.

V gene TRBV15 combines with J gene TRBJ2-1, with 9 bases matching TRBD1. Germline loops: CDR1 LNHNV, CDR2 YYDKDF (reference sequence). The V gene end was trimmed by 3 bases and the J gene end by 2 bases; junction bases not matched to a gene: 2. The CDR3 spans 15 residues. The CDR3 protein is CATSRDRGTYNEQFF. In DNA form, the CDR3 reads TGTGCCACCAGCAGGGACAGGGGCACCTACAATGAGCAGTTCTTC.

V usage is TRBV7-9 and J usage is TRBJ1-1; D is undetermined. Deletions cut 7 bases from V and 6 bases from J, with 9 bases between. Germline CDR1 and CDR2: SEHNR and FQNEAQ (reference sequence). This CDR3 has 11 residues. Written as DNA, the CDR3 is TGTGCCAGCACCTCACGCTCTGAAGCTTTCTTT. As protein: CASTSRSEAFF. The full variable domain, completed using reference TRBV7-9 and TRBJ1-1, is DTGVSQNPRHKITKRGQNVTFRCDPISEHNRLYWYRQTLGQGPEFLTYFQNEAQLEKSRLLSDRFSAERPKGSFSTLEIQRTEQGDSAMYLCASTSRSEAFFGQGTRLTVV.

In this sample, this clonotype turned up a few times. The chain is built from TRBV7-2 and TRBJ1-3; no definite D call. CDR1 and CDR2 from the germline V gene are SGHTA and FQGNSA. CDR3 length: 15 residues. The V and J ends lost 1 base and 2 bases respectively, with 9 bases between them. The CDR3 protein is CASSLVRGAGNTIYF. The DNA for the CDR3 is TGTGCCAGCAGCTTAGTCCGGGGTGCTGGAAACACCATATATTTT.

V usage is TRBV19 and J usage is TRBJ1-1, with D hard to call. The CDR3 spans 15 residues. Germline-derived CDR1 and CDR2 are LNHDA and SQIVND (reference sequence). With 1 base removed from V and 4 bases from J, the gap between germline ends came to 13 bases. CDR3 sequence (DNA): TGTGCCAGTAGTATAGGTGGGGTTCGGGCCACTGAAGCTTTCTTT. Encoded protein: CASSIGGVRATEAFF.

The rearrangement links TRBV11-3 to TRBJ2-7; perhaps D is TRBD1 or TRBD2 (5 bases each). CDR1 and CDR2 from the germline V gene are SGHNT and YENEEA. The CDR3 covers 15 residues. V gave up 1 base and J gave up 5 bases, with 15 bases separating them. CDR3 nucleotides: TGTGCCAGCAGCTTAGTTGGGGGAAAGAGGGACGAGCAGTACTTC. This codes for CASSLVGGKRDEQYF.

The gene calls are TRBV6-1 and TRBJ1-6; possibly TRBD1 for D (5 bases). This CDR3 comprises 13 residues. Trimming pared 6 bases from V and 6 bases from J, leaving 9 bases between. Germline-derived CDR1 and CDR2 are MNHNS and SASEGT. The CDR3 DNA reads as TGTGCCAGCAGCGACAGACCTAATTCACCCCTCCACTTT. Translation: CASSDRPNSPLHF.

This clonotype has more than one count but fewer than ten. The V gene is TRBV11-3, the J gene TRBJ2-5; the D gene is possibly TRBD1 (6 bases). Germline V gene lookup returns CDR1 SGHNT and CDR2 YENEEA. CDR3 size: 16 residues. Between the trimmed V and J ends, which lost 3 bases and 5 bases, there was a span of 19 bases. Here the CDR3 reads CASSFDRHLGSETQYF. The CDR3 bases are TGTGCCAGCAGCTTCGACAGGCACCTGGGTTCGGAGACCCAGTACTTC.

This clonotype was seen a few times. The chain uses TRBV19 and TRBJ2-7; no clear D. V was cut by 11 bases and J by 3 bases, with 8 bases left in between. Germline CDR1 LNHDA, CDR2 SQIVND (reference sequence). This CDR3 is built from 10 residues. DNA for the CDR3: TGTGCCTACAGATTCTACGAGCAGTACTTC. Encoded protein: CAYRFYEQYF.

This clonotype has a handful of counts. J is TRBJ2-5 and V is TRBV6-1, with TRBD1 as a possible D gene (5 bases). The germline V and J ends were trimmed by 3 bases and 7 bases, with 18 bases remaining between them. The germline V gene has CDR1 MNHNS and CDR2 SASEGT. The length of the CDR3 is 15 residues. The CDR3 DNA follows: TGTGCCAGCAGTGAGAATAAGGGGCTATTTGGGACCCAGTACTTC. Amino acids: CASSENKGLFGTQYF.

This clonotype was seen a handful of times. The rearrangement joins TRBV28 to TRBJ1-5, with D perhaps matching TRBD1 (6 bases). The ends were cut back, 2 bases at V and 6 bases at J, with 14 bases in the middle. CDR1 and CDR2 (germline): MDHEN, SYDVKM. The CDR3 is made up of 15 amino acids. CDR3 DNA sequence: TGTGCCAGCAGTTTAACCCGGCAGGGGAGTCAGCCCCAGCATTTT. Its protein product is CASSLTRQGSQPQHF.

The rearrangement joins TRBV28 to TRBJ2-7, with D unclear. Germline loops: CDR1 MDHEN, CDR2 SYDVKM. V lost 3 bases and J lost 0, with 12 bases in between. CDR3 length: 15 amino acids. For the CDR3, the DNA is TGTGCCAGCAGTTTTTTTGCGTTAAGCTCCTACGAGCAGTACTTC. Its translation is CASSFFALSSYEQYF.

This clonotype was detected only a few times. This chain links TRBV15 with TRBJ1-3; D is unresolved. The CDR3 is 14 residues long. Per the germline V gene, CDR1 is LNHNV and CDR2 is YYDKDF (reference sequence). V shed 5 bases and J shed 2 bases, with 10 bases lying between them. In DNA, the CDR3 is TGTGCCACCAGCCTGGGCGGGGCTGGAAACACCATATATTTT. It codes for CATSLGGAGNTIYF.

The table lists this clonotype with a few counts. One junction end disagrees with the germline gene, perhaps due to a read error. The chain couples TRBV6-2 or TRBV6-3 to TRBJ2-7; D gene ambiguous. Germline CDR1 reads MNHEY; CDR2 reads SVGEGT. CDR3 length equals 16 residues. The CDR3, as DNA: TGTGCAAGCAGAGCCGAAGCGAGGCTAGGTTCCTACGAGCAGTACTTC. Protein product: CASRAEARLGSYEQYF.

This clonotype was counted between two and nine times. The rearrangement links TRBV6-1 to TRBJ2-6; D unresolved. CDR1 and CDR2 (germline): MNHNS, SASEGT. CDR3 length: 18 residues. The V gene lost 10 bases and the J gene lost 0 bases, with 22 bases spanning the gap. The CDR3 region is CATPRFEGTISGANVLTF. The CDR3 region has the DNA TGTGCCACCCCCCGCTTTGAAGGCACAATCTCTGGGGCCAACGTCCTGACTTTC.

This clonotype was seen a few times. The genes are TRBV4-3 and TRBJ2-2; D is ambiguous. This CDR3 is built from 14 residues. V was trimmed by 1 base and J by 8 bases, leaving 11 bases between them. CDR1 and CDR2 (germline): LGHNA, YSLEER. This CDR3 reads CASSQVGSIGELFF. For the CDR3, the DNA is TGCGCCAGCAGCCAAGTGGGCTCGATTGGGGAGCTGTTTTTT.

This clonotype has a handful of counts. V is TRBV20-1 and J is TRBJ1-1; D is perhaps TRBD1 (5 bases). Germline V lookup: CDR1 DFQATT, CDR2 SNEGSKA (reference sequence). CDR3 size: 13 residues. Trimming removed 6 bases at V and 2 bases at J, with 13 bases between. In DNA form, the CDR3 reads TGCAGTGCCCTCGGAGGGGCAAACACTGAAGCTTTCTTT. Protein: CSALGGANTEAFF.